The entry below describes one TCR beta chain. Exclusion of a patient followed from autoimmune disease history or systemic immunosuppression. CDR1 and CDR2 from the germline V gene are SGHAT and FQNNGV. The CDR3 length is 12 residues. V lost 2 bases, J lost 2 bases, and 2 bases lay in between. The data derive from a study of OX40 agonist ivuxolimab in advanced cancers. The data were produced by immunoSEQ multiplex PCR, yet TCRdb's version contains in-frame clones alone and is incomplete. The data show around 15,000 clones, roughly 90% seen once. This sample comprised CD4+ or CD8+ T cells sorted from blood, obtained in a trial of the OX40 agonist ivuxolimab. This TCR derives from an adult with an advanced solid tumor such as melanoma, head and neck, liver or kidney cancer. The gene calls are TRBV11-2 and TRBJ2-3; D gene unclear. CDR3 nucleotide sequence: TGTGCCAGCAGCTTATTCACAGATACGCAGTATTTT. Translating it yields CASSLFTDTQYF.